These 27 T cell receptor beta chains came from one sample sequenced in a study of blood T cell repertoires in COVID-19 (dated by TCRdb to 2020 to 2021). Library generation was performed with the immunoSEQ multiplex PCR assay. TCRdb stores this immuneACCESS table with in-frame sequences only. Part of the clones is absent; in the studies checked, under half of the shortfall reflects unresolved V genes, and no reason is known for the rest. A total of about 210,000 clones appear in this sample, approximately 85% of them only once. Clones ranked in the top ten supply about 5% of the sample. The source material was peripheral blood. These receptors were taken from a woman in her seventies with COVID-19, enrolled during active disease.

The chain is built from TRBV27 and TRBJ2-2; 7 bases are shared with TRBD2. J gave up 7 bases and V 6 bases, and 11 bases lay outside the gene matches. CDR1 is MNHEY and CDR2 is SMNVEV in the germline V gene (reference sequence). The CDR3 has 15 residues. CDR3 in DNA: TGTGCCAGCAGCCCACTAGCGTCGACGGGCGGGGAGCTGTTTTTT. It yields the protein CASSPLASTGGELFF.

This clone was seen just once. Written as DNA, the CDR3 is TGTGCCAGCAGCACCCGACAGGGTACCTACGAGCAGTACTTC. Protein product: CASSTRQGTYEQYF. The chain carries TRBV5-4 and TRBJ2-7, with 7 bases matching TRBD1. Germline V lookup: CDR1 SGHNT, CDR2 YYREEE (reference sequence). There are 14 residues in the CDR3. Unmatched junction bases numbered 6, after V lost 4 bases and J lost 2 bases. The full variable domain, its missing parts supplied by reference TRBV5-4 and TRBJ2-7, is ETGVTQSPTHLIKTRGQQVTLRCSSQSGHNTVSWYQQALGQGPQFIFQYYREEENGRGNFPPRFSGLQFPNYSSELNVNALELDDSALYLCASSTRQGTYEQYFGPGTRLTVT.

V usage is TRBV18 and J usage is TRBJ1-2; 8 nucleotides match TRBD1. This CDR3 comprises 16 residues. The germline V gene has CDR1 KGHSH and CDR2 LQKENI. Trimming cost V 3 bases and J 0 bases; bases outside gene matches: 6. The CDR3 DNA sequence: TGTGCCAGCTCACCTTTAGGACAGGGACCTAACTATGGCTACACCTTC. It yields the protein CASSPLGQGPNYGYTF.

This clone was seen once. This rearrangement joins TRBV5-1 to TRBJ2-2; 7 nucleotides line up with TRBD1. CDR3 size: 16 residues. The ends lost 8 bases at V and 4 bases at J; junction bases unmatched: 14. Per germline, CDR1 SGHRS and CDR2 YFSETQ. CDR3 nucleotide sequence: TGCGCCAGTACCGGGACAGCGGTAAAGGGCACCGGGGAGCTGTTTTTT. This codes for CASTGTAVKGTGELFF. The variable domain in full, with the rest retrieved from reference TRBV5-1 and TRBJ2-2, is KAGVTQTPRYLIKTRGQQVTLSCSPISGHRSVSWYQQTPGQGLQFLFEYFSETQRNKGNFPGRFSGRQFSNSRSEMNVSTLELGDSALYLCASTGTAVKGTGELFFGEGSRLTVL.

This chain links TRBV28 with TRBJ1-5; 7 nucleotides agree with TRBD1. CDR1 and CDR2 (germline): MDHEN, SYDVKM. With 6 bases clipped from V and 4 bases from J, the junction kept 6 bases outside the gene matches. The CDR3 sequence is 14 residues long. This CDR3 is CASRVGGGNQPQHF. In DNA form, the CDR3 reads TGTGCCAGCAGGGTAGGGGGCGGGAATCAGCCCCAGCATTTT.

The genes are TRBV24-1 and TRBJ2-5; 7 bases are a match to TRBD1. J was trimmed by 5 bases and V by 4 bases; bases with no gene match: 9. Germline CDR1 is KGHDR and CDR2 is SFDVKD. The CDR3 runs to 15 residues. CDR3 region: CATSDPGQRKETQYF. The CDR3 DNA sequence: TGTGCCACCAGTGACCCGGGACAGAGGAAGGAGACCCAGTACTTC.

The V call is TRBV18, the J call TRBJ1-1, with D tentatively TRBD1 (5 bases). Trimming left V 4 bases short and J 6 bases short, with 12 bases between. Germline V gives CDR1 KGHSH, CDR2 LQKENI. This CDR3 spans 13 amino acids. The CDR3 region has the DNA TGTGCCAGCTCACGGGGGGAGGGACCTGAAGCTTTCTTT. Its translation: CASSRGEGPEAFF.

There are a few counts of this clone. This chain links TRBV5-1 with TRBJ2-7; 7 bases line up with TRBD1. Germline lookup yields CDR1 SGHRS and CDR2 YFSETQ. The CDR3 is made up of 14 amino acids. J lost 2 bases, V lost 4 bases, and 6 bases had no gene match. The CDR3 DNA reads TGCGCCAGCAGCCCTGGACAGGTTACCTACGAGCAGTACTTC. It encodes CASSPGQVTYEQYF.

A single count supports this clone. The chain carries TRBV7-9 and TRBJ1-3; D may be TRBD1 (5 bases). Trimming shortened V by 2 bases and J by 1 base, and 12 bases separated the two germline ends. Germline V gene lookup returns CDR1 SEHNR and CDR2 FQNEAQ (reference sequence). The CDR3 is made up of 16 amino acids. The CDR3 DNA reads TGTGCCAGCAGCTTACGCAGGGCGGGATCTGGAAACACCATATATTTT. This encodes CASSLRRAGSGNTIYF.

V gene TRBV7-2 combines with J gene TRBJ2-7; D gene unclear. The V end lost 3 bases, the J end lost 3 bases, and 15 bases lay between the germline ends. This CDR3 region has 15 residues. Germline V gene data show CDR1 as SGHTA and CDR2 as FQGNSA. The DNA for the CDR3 is TGTGCCAGCAGCTTTGGGCAGTCTCTTTACTACGAGCAGTACTTC. Residues: CASSFGQSLYYEQYF.

This clone has a single count. J is TRBJ2-5 and V is TRBV7-2; 7 positions agree with TRBD2. CDR1 and CDR2 from the germline V gene are SGHTA and FQGNSA. This CDR3 is built from 14 residues. Losses at the gene ends were 2 bases for V and 5 bases for J; bases not matched to a gene: 5. The CDR3 DNA reads as TGTGCCAGCAGCTTAATGCCCGGGGGGGAGACCCAGTACTTC. The encoded protein is CASSLMPGGETQYF.

The genes are TRBV28 and TRBJ2-7; D may be TRBD1 (5 bases). CDR1 is MDHEN and CDR2 is SYDVKM in the germline V gene. This CDR3 is 13 amino acids long. The ends were cut back, 1 base at V and 9 bases at J, with 13 bases in the middle. The CDR3: CASSLLNSRGQYF. The DNA of the CDR3 is TGTGCCAGCAGTTTATTGAATTCAAGGGGGCAGTACTTC.

The chain has TRBV5-4 and TRBJ1-6; no definite D call. CDR1 and CDR2 from the germline V gene are SGHNT and YYREEE (reference sequence). CDR3 length equals 15 residues. Deletions cut 0 bases from V and 4 bases from J, with 8 bases between. CDR3 protein: CASSLAGNYNSPLHF. In DNA form, the CDR3 reads TGTGCCAGCAGCTTGGCGGGAAATTATAATTCACCCCTCCACTTT. Using reference TRBV5-4 and TRBJ1-6 for the parts outside the CDR3, the full variable domain is ETGVTQSPTHLIKTRGQQVTLRCSSQSGHNTVSWYQQALGQGPQFIFQYYREEENGRGNFPPRFSGLQFPNYSSELNVNALELDDSALYLCASSLAGNYNSPLHFGNGTRLTVT.

This clone has only one observation. The chain is built from TRBV11-1 and TRBJ1-1; TRBD1 matches 8 bases. The CDR3 loop spans 15 amino acids. CDR1 is SGHAT and CDR2 is FQDESV in the germline V gene (reference sequence). With V trimmed by 5 bases and J by 5 bases, 10 bases remained unmatched. CDR3 nucleotide sequence: TGTGCCAGCAGCCCGAGGGTCAGGGGGCGAACTGAAGCTTTCTTT. Its translation is CASSPRVRGRTEAFF.

The chain uses TRBV6-2 or TRBV6-3 and TRBJ2-1, with TRBD2 identical over 8 bases. With V trimmed by 5 bases and J by 3 bases, 9 bases remained unmatched. The germline gives CDR1 MNHEY, CDR2 SVGEGT. This CDR3 region has 16 residues. The CDR3 DNA reads TGTGCCAGCAGTGCCCATCGGCGGGAGGACTACAATGAGCAGTTCTTC. Translating gives CASSAHRREDYNEQFF.

This chain connects TRBV5-1 to TRBJ2-1; 13 bases line up with TRBD2. The CDR3 has 14 amino acids. Germline assignment: CDR1 SGHRS and CDR2 YFSETQ. Trimming took 2 bases from V and 11 from J; bases not matched to a gene: 4. This chain's CDR3 is CASSFDGTSGKQFF. CDR3 DNA: TGCGCCAGCAGCTTCGATGGGACTAGCGGGAAGCAGTTCTTC. The full variable domain, with the rest looked up from reference TRBV5-1 and TRBJ2-1, is KAGVTQTPRYLIKTRGQQVTLSCSPISGHRSVSWYQQTPGQGLQFLFEYFSETQRNKGNFPGRFSGRQFSNSRSEMNVSTLELGDSALYLCASSFDGTSGKQFFGPGTRLTVL.

The genes are TRBV5-6 and TRBJ1-2; D remains ambiguous. The CDR3 contains 17 residues. Trimming shortened V by 1 base and J by 0 bases, and 16 bases separated the two germline ends. Germline loops: CDR1 SGHDT, CDR2 YYEEEE. The CDR3 bases are TGTGCCAGCAGCTTGAGGAGGATTGGGGTAGCTAACTATGGCTACACCTTC. The encoded protein is CASSLRRIGVANYGYTF.

The rearrangement joins TRBV7-9 to TRBJ1-2; no definite D call. Germline CDR1 reads SEHNR; CDR2 reads FQNEAQ (reference sequence). The CDR3 has 14 residues. V gave up 8 bases and J gave up 2 bases, with 15 bases separating them. CDR3 in amino acids: CASEISQSNYGYTF. The DNA of the CDR3 is TGTGCCAGCGAAATCTCACAGAGCAACTATGGCTACACCTTC.

This clone was counted a single time. The chain recombines TRBV18 with TRBJ2-5; unclear D gene. V was pared by 4 bases and J by 5 bases, with 5 bases between. The CDR3 runs to 11 residues. In germline, CDR1 is KGHSH, CDR2 LQKENI. In DNA, the CDR3 is TGTGCCAGCTCACAGGAGGAGACCCAGTACTTC. Encoded protein: CASSQEETQYF. Complete variable domain (other parts from reference TRBV18 and TRBJ2-5): NAGVMQNPRHLVRRRGQEARLRCSPMKGHSHVYWYRQLPEEGLKFMVYLQKENIIDESGMPKERFSAEFPKEGPSILRIQQVVRGDSAAYFCASSQEETQYFGPGTRLLVL.

V gene TRBV29-1 combines with J gene TRBJ1-1; maybe TRBD1 (6 bases). Germline CDR1 and CDR2: SQVTM and ANQGSEA. The ends were cut back, 7 bases at V and 6 bases at J, with 21 bases in the middle. There are 14 residues in the CDR3. The CDR3 region is CSGKTGRGRSEAFF. The CDR3 nucleotides are TGCAGCGGAAAAACAGGGCGTGGTAGATCTGAAGCTTTCTTT.

The chain joins TRBV28 to TRBJ2-1, with 13 bases identical to TRBD2. This CDR3 is 18 amino acids long. Germline lookup yields CDR1 MDHEN and CDR2 SYDVKM. Germline trimming cut 8 bases from V and 5 bases from J; bases unmatched to any gene: 15. The CDR3 DNA follows: TGTGCCAGCGGACCGGGACTAGCGGGATTACGGAGTGACAATGAGCAGTTCTTC. Protein product: CASGPGLAGLRSDNEQFF. Full variable domain (remainder filled in from reference TRBV28 and TRBJ2-1): DVKVTQSSRYLVKRTGEKVFLECVQDMDHENMFWYRQDPGLGLRLIYFSYDVKMKEKGDIPEGYSVSREKKERFSLILESASTNQTSMYLCASGPGLAGLRSDNEQFFGPGTRLTVL.

The chain employs TRBV5-1 and TRBJ2-1, with D possibly being TRBD2 (5 bases). CDR3 length equals 16 residues. Germline V gives CDR1 SGHRS, CDR2 YFSETQ. V shed 4 bases and J shed 0 bases, with 14 bases lying between them. The CDR3 loop is CASSPGSASSYNEQFF. DNA for the CDR3: TGCGCCAGCAGCCCGGGTAGCGCAAGCTCCTACAATGAGCAGTTCTTC. Looking up the rest from reference TRBV5-1 and TRBJ2-1 gives the full variable domain: KAGVTQTPRYLIKTRGQQVTLSCSPISGHRSVSWYQQTPGQGLQFLFEYFSETQRNKGNFPGRFSGRQFSNSRSEMNVSTLELGDSALYLCASSPGSASSYNEQFFGPGTRLTVL.

The V and J genes are TRBV27 and TRBJ1-6; the D is unclear. This CDR3 spans 15 amino acids. Deletions cut 5 bases from V and 1 base from J, with 9 bases between. The germline V gene encodes CDR1 MNHEY and CDR2 SMNVEV (reference sequence). CDR3 sequence reads: CASSPMRSYNSPLHF. CDR3 nucleotides: TGTGCCAGCAGTCCCATGAGGTCCTATAATTCACCCCTCCACTTT.

The chain is built from TRBV12-2 and TRBJ2-6; the D call in the table, TRBD1, was not verified against the DNA. TRBV12-2 is listed as a pseudogene. The CDR3 is 16 amino acids. The CDR3 DNA follows: TGTGCAAGTCGCGATTTGAAACAAAGTCGGGCCAACGTCCTGACTTTC. Its translation is CASRDLKQSRANVLTF.

This clone showed up just a few times. J is TRBJ1-1 and V is TRBV19, with 10 nucleotides matching TRBD1. This CDR3 region has 15 residues. In germline, CDR1 is LNHDA, CDR2 SQIVND (reference sequence). V trimming: 5 bases; J trimming: 2 bases; junction bases outside the gene matches: 5. For the CDR3, the DNA is TGTGCCAGTAGTGCTCGGGACAGGGGAAACACTGAAGCTTTCTTT. It encodes CASSARDRGNTEAFF.

On this clone itself: This specimen includes other DNA sequences encoding the same CDR3. The chain links TRBV28 to TRBJ1-5; 7 positions match TRBD1. CDR3 length equals 14 residues. V dropped 5 bases and J dropped 2; count of bases not matched to a gene: 3. Germline loops: CDR1 MDHEN, CDR2 SYDVKM. Here the CDR3 reads CASSPGTGNQPQHF. The DNA for the CDR3 is TGTGCCAGCAGTCCCGGGACAGGCAATCAGCCCCAGCATTTT.

The chain couples TRBV5-1 to TRBJ2-1; TRBD2 matches 7 bases. The CDR3 covers 15 residues. In germline, CDR1 is SGHRS, CDR2 YFSETQ. Trimming removed 7 bases from V and 4 bases from J; junction bases left unmatched: 11. The CDR3 region is CASGYYGAGYNEQFF. CDR3 coding DNA: TGCGCCAGCGGTTACTACGGAGCGGGGTACAATGAGCAGTTCTTC.